The rows below give T cell receptor beta chains drawn from one sample of a study of T cells in Graves' hyperthyroidism and ophthalmopathy. Via MiXCR, TCRdb re-called the multiplex PCR reads, giving one row per CDR3 protein. The data hold over 450,000 distinct CDR3 sequences, with 15% to 20% observed a single time. Sample: blood. These receptors were obtained from a young woman with Graves' ophthalmopathy. CDR3s include the opening cysteine and the closing phenylalanine or tryptophan. Each record gives: CDR3 protein, CDR3 DNA, D gene, clone size, CDR3 length, V gene, J gene. D genes are given only for firm matches. Rows give clone size only sometimes, using once, few, many, or a class for an expanded clone.

CASSPTGRDEQFF	TGTGCCAGCTCTCCCACAGGGCGAGATGAGCAGTTCTTC	-	-	13	TRBV18	TRBJ2-1
CAWSVGHAGRSPLHF	TGTGCCTGGAGTGTAGGGCACGCTGGGAGATCACCCCTCCACTTT	-	many	15	TRBV30	TRBJ1-6
CASRPGTKYYEQYF	TGTGCCAGCAGACCGGGGACCAAGTACTACGAGCAGTACTTC	-	-	14	TRBV5-6	TRBJ2-7
CSARAEVADTIYF	TGCAGTGCTAGAGCGGAGGTAGCGGACACCATATATTTT	-	few	13	TRBV20-1	TRBJ1-3
CAWSHSERGLTEAFF	TGTGCCTGGAGCCACTCCGAAAGGGGGCTCACTGAAGCTTTCTTT	TRBD1	many	15	TRBV30	TRBJ1-1
CASSPRTHYEQYF	TGTGCCAGCAGTCCCCGTACCCACTACGAGCAGTACTTC	-	few	13	TRBV27	TRBJ2-7
CASSEEGGEGTDTQYF	TGTGCCAGCAGTGAAGAGGGAGGTGAGGGCACAGATACGCAGTATTTT	-	many	16	TRBV2	TRBJ2-3
CASSFLTSGGVTDTQYF	TGTGCCAGCAGTTTCCTGACTAGCGGGGGGGTAACAGATACGCAGTATTTT	TRBD2	many	17	TRBV6-1	TRBJ2-3
CAWSVPGTEQYF	TGTGCCTGGAGTGTACCAGGGACCGAGCAGTACTTC	-	many	12	TRBV30	TRBJ2-7
CASSRGGGGDTEAFF	TGTGCCAGCAGCCGAGGTGGAGGTGGGGACACTGAAGCTTTCTTT	-	-	15	TRBV9	TRBJ1-1
CASSPIDREKYF	TGTGCCAGCAGCCCCATAGACAGGGAGAAGTACTTC	TRBD1	many	12	TRBV7-8	TRBJ2-7
CASSLGDRERTEAFF	TGTGCCAGCAGCTTGGGGGACAGGGAAAGGACTGAAGCTTTCTTT	TRBD1	many	15	TRBV7-8	TRBJ1-1
CASSSPNTEAFF	TGTGCCAGCAGTTCCCCCAACACTGAAGCTTTCTTT	-	many	12	TRBV28	TRBJ1-1
CSSGSEVTGEPFF	TGCAGTTCCGGCTCAGAGGTGACCGGGGAGCCGTTTTTT	-	few	13	TRBV20-1	TRBJ2-2
CASSPPQRRSYNEQFF	TGTGCCAGCAGCCCCCCCCAGCGGAGATCCTACAATGAGCAGTTCTTC	-	many	16	TRBV11-2	TRBJ2-1
CASSVDGGINYGYTF	TGTGCCAGCAGCGTAGACGGGGGGATTAACTATGGCTACACCTTC	-	-	15	TRBV9	TRBJ1-2
CASSVDRGGNQPQHF	TGTGCCAGCTCCGTGGATAGGGGTGGGAATCAGCCCCAGCATTTT	-	-	15	TRBV6-1	TRBJ1-5
CASSLRGRGTDTQYF	TGTGCCAGCAGTTTACGGGGCAGGGGGACAGATACGCAGTATTTT	TRBD1	many	15	TRBV28	TRBJ2-3
CASSQGQGRLNTEAFF	TGTGCCAGCAGCCAGGGACAGGGGCGTCTGAACACTGAAGCTTTCTTT	TRBD1	many	16	TRBV28	TRBJ1-1
CASSYTGELFF	TGTGCCAGCAGCTACACCGGGGAGCTGTTTTTT	-	many	11	TRBV11-2	TRBJ2-2
CASSLVGLAGAKNIQYF	TGTGCCAGCAGCTTAGTGGGGCTAGCGGGAGCCAAAAACATTCAGTACTTC	TRBD2	many	17	TRBV7-8	TRBJ2-4
CASSQDPGAQETQYF	TGTGCCAGCAGCCAAGATCCAGGGGCCCAAGAGACCCAGTACTTC	-	-	15	TRBV3-1	TRBJ2-5
CAWSAPGTGDYEQYF	TGTGCCTGGAGTGCCCCCGGGACAGGGGACTACGAGCAGTACTTC	TRBD1	-	15	TRBV30	TRBJ2-7
CASSPAGAEDTIYF	TGTGCCAGCAGTCCTGCGGGGGCAGAGGACACCATATATTTT	-	many	14	TRBV28	TRBJ1-3
CASSLEGRETWEQFF	TGCGCCAGCAGCTTGGAGGGGCGGGAGACATGGGAGCAGTTCTTC	TRBD2	many	15	TRBV5-1	TRBJ2-1
CASSLGPGIDAYEQYF	TGTGCCAGCAGCTTAGGACCGGGTATCGATGCCTACGAGCAGTACTTC	-	many	16	TRBV11-2	TRBJ2-7
CASSLGPGSYNEQFF	TGTGCCAGCAGTTTAGGGCCCGGCTCCTACAATGAGCAGTTCTTC	-	many	15	TRBV28	TRBJ2-1
CASSRSLGQNNEKLFF	TGTGCCAGCAGCCGGTCCTTGGGACAGAATAATGAAAAACTGTTTTTT	TRBD1	few	16	TRBV4-2	TRBJ1-4
CASINRGGTGELFF	TGTGCCAGTATAAACAGGGGAGGCACCGGGGAGCTGTTTTTT	-	few	14	TRBV19	TRBJ2-2
CASSLRDTDYGYTF	TGTGCCAGCAGCTTAAGGGACACAGACTATGGCTACACCTTC	-	many	14	TRBV7-9	TRBJ1-2
CASSPRLARANVLTF	TGTGCCAGCAGCCCTCGCCTGGCACGGGCCAACGTCCTGACTTTC	-	few	15	TRBV5-6	TRBJ2-6
CASAGLRNEQYF	TGTGCCAGCGCCGGCCTCCGTAACGAGCAGTACTTC	-	many	12	TRBV6-1	TRBJ2-7
CASSLWPGSAAGNTDTQYF	TGTGCCAGCAGTTTATGGCCCGGAAGTGCAGCGGGGAACACAGATACGCAGTATTTT	TRBD2	many	19	TRBV28	TRBJ2-3
CASSLQPGLSSYNEQYF	TGTGCCAGCAGCCTTCAACCGGGACTCAGCTCCTACAATGAGCAGTACTTC	-	-	17	TRBV14	TRBJ2-7
CASSFRSNYGYTF	TGTGCCAGCAGCTTTAGGTCTAACTATGGCTACACCTTC	-	many	13	TRBV7-2	TRBJ1-2
CASSLAGTSGGLDTQYF	TGCGCCAGCAGCTTGGCCGGGACTAGCGGGGGGTTAGATACGCAGTATTTT	TRBD2	-	17	TRBV5-1	TRBJ2-3
CASSRDSQMNTEAFF	TGTGCCAGCAGTCGGGACAGTCAGATGAACACTGAAGCTTTCTTT	TRBD1	many	15	TRBV28	TRBJ1-1
CASTETGENTEAFF	TGTGCCAGCACCGAAACAGGGGAGAACACTGAAGCTTTCTTT	TRBD1	many	14	TRBV28	TRBJ1-1
CASSSFGTDYTF	TGTGCCAGCAGTTCGTTCGGGACGGACTACACCTTC	-	many	12	TRBV6-1	TRBJ1-2
CASSYRPTGTDYNSPLHF	TGTGCCAGCAGTTACAGACCCACCGGGACCGATTATAATTCACCCCTCCACTTT	-	-	18	TRBV6-2/TRBV6-3	TRBJ1-6
CAWSVGGRLAFF	TGTGCCTGGAGTGTGGGGGGGAGGCTAGCTTTCTTT	-	many	12	TRBV30	TRBJ1-1
CASSLYESVTNEQYF	TGTGCCAGCAGCTTATACGAGTCGGTTACAAACGAGCAGTACTTC	-	few	15	TRBV7-8	TRBJ2-7